This section outlines one T cell receptor beta chain sequence together with its context. No antigen is known for it. Trimming pared 0 bases from V and 10 bases from J, leaving 17 bases between. The V gene's germline CDR1 is SGDLS and CDR2 YYNGEE. The CDR3 has 15 amino acids. This sample was included in a study of cytomegalovirus exposure and HLA in healthy donors. Study-wide findings and caveats: DRB1 showed the most TCR associations and HLA-C the fewest in a later analysis, as rates varied by HLA locus.

In nominal health when sampled, donors likely had unrecorded immune exposures nonetheless. 60 Vbeta and 13 Jbeta primers were used in PCR. Libraries were prepared by immunoSEQ multiplex PCR; TCRdb keeps only in-frame clonotypes and omits some of them. Of roughly 180,000 clones in the sample, roughly 85% were seen once. Input material: PBMCs. This rearrangement joins TRBV9 to TRBJ2-1; D is possibly TRBD2 (7 bases). This clonotype originated in a man younger than 45 in good health and CMV-seronegative. For the CDR3, the DNA is TGTGCCAGCAGCGTAGCTGAGGGGGAGGGATGGGAGCAGTTCTTC. Translating gives CASSVAEGEGWEQFF.